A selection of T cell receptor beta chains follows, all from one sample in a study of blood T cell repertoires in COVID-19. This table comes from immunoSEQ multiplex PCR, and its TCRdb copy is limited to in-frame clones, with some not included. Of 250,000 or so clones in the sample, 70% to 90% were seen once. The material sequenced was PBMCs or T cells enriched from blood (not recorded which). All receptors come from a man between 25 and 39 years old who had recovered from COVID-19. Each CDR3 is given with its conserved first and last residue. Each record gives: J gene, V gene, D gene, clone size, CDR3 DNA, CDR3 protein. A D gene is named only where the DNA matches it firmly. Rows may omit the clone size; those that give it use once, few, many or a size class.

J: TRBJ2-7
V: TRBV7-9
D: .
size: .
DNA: TGTGCCAGCAACAGGGGAGGAGACTACGAGCAGTACTTC
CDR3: CASNRGGDYEQYF

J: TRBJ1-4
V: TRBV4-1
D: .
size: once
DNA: TGCGCCAGCAGCCCGCGGGTAGGGGACAATAATGAAAAACTGTTTTTT
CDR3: CASSPRVGDNNEKLFF

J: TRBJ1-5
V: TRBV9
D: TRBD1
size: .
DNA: TGTGCCAGCAGCGTAGGTGACAGGGCTCAGCCCCAGCATTTT
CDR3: CASSVGDRAQPQHF

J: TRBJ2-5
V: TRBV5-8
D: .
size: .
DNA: TGTGCCAGCAGCTCCCGGGACAACCAAGAGACCCAGTACTTC
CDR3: CASSSRDNQETQYF

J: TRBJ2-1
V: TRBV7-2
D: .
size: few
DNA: TGTGCCAGCAGCGGTCAGGGGTATGAGCAGTTCTTC
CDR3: CASSGQGYEQFF

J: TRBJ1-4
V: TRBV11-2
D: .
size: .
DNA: TGTGCCAGCAGCCCAATCGACGGGTCAGCGGTGGGAAAACTGTTTTTT
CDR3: CASSPIDGSAVGKLFF

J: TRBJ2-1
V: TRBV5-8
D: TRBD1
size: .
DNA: TGTGCCAGCAGCTTACCGGGACAGGCCTACAATGAGCAGTTCTTC
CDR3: CASSLPGQAYNEQFF

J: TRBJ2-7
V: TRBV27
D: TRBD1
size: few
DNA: TGTGCCAGCAGTTTCCTCTACAGGGGAAAGTACGAGCAGTACTTC
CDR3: CASSFLYRGKYEQYF

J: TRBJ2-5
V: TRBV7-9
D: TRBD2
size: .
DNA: TGTGCCAGCACCACCACCCAGGTGGGCGGCGGGGGGACCCAGTACTTC
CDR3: CASTTTQVGGGGTQYF

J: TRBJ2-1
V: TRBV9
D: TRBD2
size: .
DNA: TGTGCCAGCAGCCCGCGGGTAACTAGCGGGGGACTGTTCTTC
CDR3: CASSPRVTSGGLFF

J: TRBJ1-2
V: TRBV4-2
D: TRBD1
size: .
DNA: TGTGCCAGCAGCGACAGGGGGAGATATGGCTACACCTTC
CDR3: CASSDRGRYGYTF